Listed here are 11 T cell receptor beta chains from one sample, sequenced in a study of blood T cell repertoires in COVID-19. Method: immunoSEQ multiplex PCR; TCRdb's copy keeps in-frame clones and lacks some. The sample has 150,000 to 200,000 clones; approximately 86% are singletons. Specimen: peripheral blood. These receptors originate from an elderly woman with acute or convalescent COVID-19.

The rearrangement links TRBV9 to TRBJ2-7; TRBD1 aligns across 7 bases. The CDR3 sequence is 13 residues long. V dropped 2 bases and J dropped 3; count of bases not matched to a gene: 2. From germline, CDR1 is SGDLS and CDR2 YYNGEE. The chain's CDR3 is CASSVGQNYEQYF. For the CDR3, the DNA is TGTGCCAGCAGCGTGGGACAGAACTACGAGCAGTACTTC.

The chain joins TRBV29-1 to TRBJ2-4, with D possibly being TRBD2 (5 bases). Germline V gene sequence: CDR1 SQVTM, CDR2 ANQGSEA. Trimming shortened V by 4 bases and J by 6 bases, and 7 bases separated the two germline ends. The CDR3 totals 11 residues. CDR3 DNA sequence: TGCAGCGTTGGTGAGGGAAACATTCAGTACTTC. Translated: CSVGEGNIQYF.

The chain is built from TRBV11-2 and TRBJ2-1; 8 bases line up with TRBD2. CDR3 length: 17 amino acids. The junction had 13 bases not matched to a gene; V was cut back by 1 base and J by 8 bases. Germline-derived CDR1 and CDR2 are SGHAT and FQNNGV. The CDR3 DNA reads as TGTGCCAGCAGCTTAGGGCGGCTAGCGGGTAGGGGCGATGAGCAGTTCTTC. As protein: CASSLGRLAGRGDEQFF.

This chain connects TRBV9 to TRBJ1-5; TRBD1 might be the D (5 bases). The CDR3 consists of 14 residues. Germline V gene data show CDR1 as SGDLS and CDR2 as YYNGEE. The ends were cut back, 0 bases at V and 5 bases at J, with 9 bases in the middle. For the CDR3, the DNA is TGTGCCAGCAGCGTAGGCCAGGGCGATCAGCCCCAGCATTTT. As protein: CASSVGQGDQPQHF.

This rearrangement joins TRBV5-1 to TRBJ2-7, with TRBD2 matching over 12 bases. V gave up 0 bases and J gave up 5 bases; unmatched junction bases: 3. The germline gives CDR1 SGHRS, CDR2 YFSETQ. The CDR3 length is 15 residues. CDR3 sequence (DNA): TGCGCCAGCAGCTTGGGACTAGCGGGAGTGAACGAGCAGTACTTC. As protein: CASSLGLAGVNEQYF.

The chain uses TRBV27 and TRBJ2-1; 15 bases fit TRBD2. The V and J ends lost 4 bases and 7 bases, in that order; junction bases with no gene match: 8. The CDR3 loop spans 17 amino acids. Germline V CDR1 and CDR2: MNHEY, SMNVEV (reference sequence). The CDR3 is CASSSAGTSGRRNEQFF. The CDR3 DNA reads TGTGCCAGCAGTTCCGCCGGGACTAGCGGGAGGCGGAATGAGCAGTTCTTC.

The CDR3 DNA is TGCGCCAGCAGCAAAGGACAGGGGGACACTGAAGCTTTCTTT. Translation: CASSKGQGDTEAFF. The gene calls are TRBV5-1 and TRBJ1-1; 10 nucleotides match TRBD1. This CDR3 contains 14 residues. Trimming took 4 bases from V and 3 from J; bases not matched to a gene: 3. The germline CDR1 and CDR2 sequences are SGHRS and YFSETQ.

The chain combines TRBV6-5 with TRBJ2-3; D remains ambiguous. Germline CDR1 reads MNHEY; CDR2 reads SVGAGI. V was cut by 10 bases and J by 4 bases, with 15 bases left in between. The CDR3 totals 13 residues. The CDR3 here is CAISFSSADTQYF. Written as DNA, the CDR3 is TGTGCCATCTCGTTTAGCAGTGCAGATACGCAGTATTTT.

The CDR3 nucleotides read TGTGCCAGCAGCCAATTTACTGATAATTCACCCCTCCACTTT. This sequence encodes CASSQFTDNSPLHF. The chain recombines TRBV3-1 (or the pseudogene TRBV3-2) with TRBJ1-6, with D uncertain. The CDR3 is made up of 14 amino acids. Looked up from germline, CDR1 is LGHDT and CDR2 is YNNKEL (reference sequence). Trimming left V 2 bases short and J 5 bases short, with 7 bases between.

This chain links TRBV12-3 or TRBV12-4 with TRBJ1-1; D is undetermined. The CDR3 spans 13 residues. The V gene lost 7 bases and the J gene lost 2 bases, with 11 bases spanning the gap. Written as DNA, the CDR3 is TGTGCCAGCACCCCACAATCCAACACTGAAGCTTTCTTT. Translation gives CASTPQSNTEAFF.

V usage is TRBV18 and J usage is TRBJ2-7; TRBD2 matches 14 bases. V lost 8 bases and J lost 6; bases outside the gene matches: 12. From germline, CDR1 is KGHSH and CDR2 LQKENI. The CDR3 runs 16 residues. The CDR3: CASTGTSGGTRGEQYF. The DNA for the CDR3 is TGTGCCAGCACCGGGACTAGCGGGGGCACACGGGGCGAGCAGTACTTC.